The rows below give T cell receptor beta chains drawn from one sample of a study of OX40 agonist ivuxolimab in advanced cancers. The data were produced by immunoSEQ multiplex PCR, yet TCRdb's version contains in-frame clones alone and is incomplete. The sample yields over 45,000 clones, 93% seen once. Sequenced here: CD4+ or CD8+ T cells sorted from blood, sampled in a trial of the OX40 agonist ivuxolimab. The receptors come from an adult with an advanced solid tumor such as melanoma, head and neck, liver or kidney cancer. Each CDR3 is given with its conserved first and last residue. D genes are given only for firm matches. The listing skips clone size in some rows; elsewhere it reads once, few, many or a size class.

j_call,clone_size,v_call,d_call,cdr3_aa,cdr3_nt
TRBJ2-1,-,TRBV9,-,CASSVGVGVGPYNEQFF,TGTGCCAGCAGCGTAGGCGTGGGTGTGGGTCCCTACAATGAGCAGTTCTTC
TRBJ1-1,few,TRBV10-3,-,CAIRDTEAFF,TGTGCCATCAGGGACACTGAAGCTTTCTTT
TRBJ1-2,-,TRBV2,-,CGMRKSLRMNGYTF,TGTGGCATGAGGAAAAGCTTAAGGATGAATGGCTACACCTTC
TRBJ2-1,-,TRBV6-1,-,CASSEGVPYNEQFF,TGTGCCAGCAGTGAAGGAGTACCCTACAATGAGCAGTTCTTC
TRBJ2-2,-,TRBV7-9,-,CASSRRGDANTGELFF,TGTGCCAGCAGCCGGAGAGGTGACGCGAACACCGGGGAGCTGTTTTTT
TRBJ1-4,-,TRBV9,-,CASSKDRGVEKLFF,TGTGCCAGCAGCAAGGATCGGGGTGTCGAAAAACTGTTTTTT
TRBJ2-3,-,TRBV7-3,-,CASSLIGTSSSDTQYF,TGTGCCAGCAGCTTAATCGGAACTAGCAGCTCAGATACGCAGTATTTT
TRBJ1-6,-,TRBV28,-,CASSRDVNSPLHF,TGTGCCAGCAGTCGGGACGTTAATTCACCCCTCCACTTT
TRBJ2-1,-,TRBV7-2,-,CASSLVVGARSYNEQFF,TGTGCCAGCAGCTTAGTCGTGGGGGCGCGTTCCTACAATGAGCAGTTCTTC
TRBJ1-5,-,TRBV5-6,-,CASSLGAWPQHF,TGTGCCAGCAGCTTGGGGGCGTGGCCCCAGCATTTT
TRBJ1-2,-,TRBV7-8,-,CASSLGAGANYGYTF,TGTGCCAGCAGCTTAGGGGCAGGAGCTAACTATGGCTACACCTTC
TRBJ2-6,-,TRBV6-4,-,CASSDDSSGANVLTF,TGTGCCAGCAGTGATGACAGTTCTGGGGCCAACGTCCTGACTTTC
TRBJ2-3,-,TRBV9,-,CASSVGQGRTDTQYF,TGTGCCAGCAGCGTAGGTCAGGGGAGAACAGATACGCAGTATTTT
TRBJ1-1,-,TRBV5-1,-,CASSLVRTEEAFF,TGCGCCAGCAGCTTGGTCAGGACGGAGGAAGCTTTCTTT
TRBJ2-7,-,TRBV19,-,CASSSTQGNEQYF,TGTGCCAGTAGTAGTACGCAAGGGAACGAGCAGTACTTC
TRBJ2-7,-,TRBV19,-,CASRDPGHTYEQYF,TGTGCCAGTAGGGATCCGGGACATACCTACGAGCAGTACTTC
TRBJ2-7,-,TRBV27,-,CASSPLAGSLYEQYF,TGTGCCAGTAGCCCTTTGGCGGGGTCTCTCTACGAGCAGTACTTC
TRBJ2-7,-,TRBV6-5,TRBD1,CASSRLDREYEQYF,TGTGCCAGCAGTCGACTCGACAGGGAATACGAGCAGTACTTC
TRBJ2-7,-,TRBV13,-,CASSLEAGEGYEQYF,TGTGCCAGCAGCTTAGAGGCAGGGGAAGGCTACGAGCAGTACTTC
TRBJ2-3,-,TRBV9,-,CASSEYGGLSTDTQYF,TGTGCCAGCAGCGAGTACGGGGGGCTCAGCACAGATACGCAGTATTTT
TRBJ2-7,-,TRBV29-1,-,CSVEAYASSYEQYF,TGCAGCGTTGAAGCGTACGCGAGCTCCTACGAGCAGTACTTC
TRBJ2-5,-,TRBV27,-,CASSSVDRPQETQYF,TGTGCCAGCAGTTCAGTAGACAGACCCCAAGAGACCCAGTACTTC
TRBJ2-2,-,TRBV1,-,CTSSQEATIGGGNTGELFF,TGCACCAGCAGCCAAGAGGCCACCATCGGGGGGGGCAACACCGGGGAGCTGTTTTTT
TRBJ2-1,-,TRBV29-1,-,CSVYLAAYNEQFF,TGCAGCGTTTACTTAGCAGCTTACAATGAGCAGTTCTTC
TRBJ1-2,-,TRBV28,-,CASSLSPANYGYTF,TGTGCCAGCAGTTTATCACCTGCAAACTATGGCTACACCTTC
TRBJ2-5,-,TRBV9,-,CASSPGGRGETQYF,TGTGCCAGCAGCCCCGGAGGGCGGGGAGAGACCCAGTACTTC